The present entry profiles one TCR beta chain with its context. The sample belongs to a study of T cell responses to AZD1222 COVID-19 vaccine. V was trimmed by 5 bases and J by 5 bases, leaving 15 bases between them. CDR3 length: 15 residues. Germline V gene lookup returns CDR1 KGHDR and CDR2 SFDVKD. TCRdb's copy holds only in-frame clones and misses some; the assay was immunoSEQ multiplex PCR. The sample carries 110,000 or so clones, approximately 90% recorded once. The sequence was obtained from an adult who received the MenACWY meningococcal vaccine as a control. The sequencing here drew on peripheral blood, taken 28 days after the second dose of the MenACWY control vaccine. V gene TRBV24-1 combines with J gene TRBJ1-5; perhaps TRBD1 as D (6 bases). The CDR3 DNA follows: TGTGCCACCAGTGCCACGACAGGTGTAGATCAGCCCCAGCATTTT. It codes for CATSATTGVDQPQHF.